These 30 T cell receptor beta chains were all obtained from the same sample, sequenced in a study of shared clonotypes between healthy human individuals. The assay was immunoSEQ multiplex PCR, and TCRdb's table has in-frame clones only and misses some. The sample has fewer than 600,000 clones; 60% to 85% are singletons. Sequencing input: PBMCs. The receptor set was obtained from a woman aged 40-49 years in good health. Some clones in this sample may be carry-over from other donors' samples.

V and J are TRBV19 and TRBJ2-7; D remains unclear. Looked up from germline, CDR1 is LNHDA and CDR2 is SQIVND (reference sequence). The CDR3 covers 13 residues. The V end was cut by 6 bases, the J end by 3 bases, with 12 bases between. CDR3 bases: TGTGCCAGTAGCCCTGACATATACTACGAGCAGTACTTC. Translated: CASSPDIYYEQYF. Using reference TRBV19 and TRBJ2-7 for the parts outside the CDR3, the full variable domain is DGGITQSPKYLFRKEGQNVTLSCEQNLNHDAMYWYRQDPGQGLRLIYYSQIVNDFQKGDIAEGYSVSREKKESFPLTVTSAQKNPTAFYLCASSPDIYYEQYFGPGTRLTVT.

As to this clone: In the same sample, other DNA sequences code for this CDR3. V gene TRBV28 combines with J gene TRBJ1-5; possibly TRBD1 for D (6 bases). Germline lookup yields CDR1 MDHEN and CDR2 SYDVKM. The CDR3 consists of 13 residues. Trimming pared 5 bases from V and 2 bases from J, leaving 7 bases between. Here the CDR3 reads CASSPGGNQPQHF. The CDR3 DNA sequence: TGTGCCAGCAGTCCAGGGGGCAATCAGCCCCAGCATTTT.

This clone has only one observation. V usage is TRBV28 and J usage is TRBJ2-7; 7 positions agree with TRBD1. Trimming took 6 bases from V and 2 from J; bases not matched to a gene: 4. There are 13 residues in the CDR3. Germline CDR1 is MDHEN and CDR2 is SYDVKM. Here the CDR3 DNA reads TGTGCCAGCAGCGGGACAGAAGCCTACGAGCAGTACTTC. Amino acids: CASSGTEAYEQYF.

The DNA of the CDR3 is TGTGCCAGCAGCGTTAGGGGGACAGGCTCTGGAAACACCATATATTTT. Its protein is CASSVRGTGSGNTIYF. This chain links TRBV9 with TRBJ1-3; 8 bases map to TRBD1. This CDR3 spans 16 amino acids. CDR1 SGDLS and CDR2 YYNGEE come from the germline V gene. With V trimmed by 2 bases and J by 0 bases, 4 bases remained unmatched.

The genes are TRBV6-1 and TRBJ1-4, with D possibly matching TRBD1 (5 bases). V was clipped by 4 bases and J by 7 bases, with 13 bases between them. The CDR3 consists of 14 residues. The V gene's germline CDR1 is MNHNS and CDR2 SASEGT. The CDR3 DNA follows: TGTGCCAGCAGTGGTGGAGGGGAGGGTGAAAAACTGTTTTTT. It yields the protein CASSGGGEGEKLFF.

CDR3 in amino acids: CASSVDVAGGADTQYF. CDR3 nucleotides: TGTGCCAGCAGCGTAGACGTAGCGGGAGGGGCAGATACGCAGTATTTT. The chain combines TRBV9 with TRBJ2-3; 11 nucleotides line up with TRBD2. V shed 0 bases, J shed 4 bases, and the junction held 4 bases outside the gene matches. The CDR3 consists of 16 residues. The germline V gene encodes CDR1 SGDLS and CDR2 YYNGEE.

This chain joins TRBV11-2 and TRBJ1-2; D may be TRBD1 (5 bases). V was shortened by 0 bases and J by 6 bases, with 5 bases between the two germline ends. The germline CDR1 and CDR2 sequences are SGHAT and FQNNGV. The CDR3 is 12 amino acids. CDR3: CASSLDRDGYTF. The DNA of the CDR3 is TGTGCCAGCAGCTTAGACAGGGATGGCTACACCTTC.

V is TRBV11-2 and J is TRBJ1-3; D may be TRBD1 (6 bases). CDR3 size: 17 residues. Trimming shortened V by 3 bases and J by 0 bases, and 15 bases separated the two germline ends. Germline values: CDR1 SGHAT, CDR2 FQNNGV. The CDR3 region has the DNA TGTGCCAGCAGCTTCACGGGGGCGCGGAGCTCTGGAAACACCATATATTTT. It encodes CASSFTGARSSGNTIYF.

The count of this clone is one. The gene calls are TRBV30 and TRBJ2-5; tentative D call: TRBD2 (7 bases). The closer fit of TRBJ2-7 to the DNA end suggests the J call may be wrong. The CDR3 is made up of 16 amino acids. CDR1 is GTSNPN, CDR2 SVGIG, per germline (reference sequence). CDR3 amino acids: CAWRGGRLADNYEQYF. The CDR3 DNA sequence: TGTGCCTGGAGGGGGGGGCGACTAGCCGATAACTACGAGCAGTACTTC.

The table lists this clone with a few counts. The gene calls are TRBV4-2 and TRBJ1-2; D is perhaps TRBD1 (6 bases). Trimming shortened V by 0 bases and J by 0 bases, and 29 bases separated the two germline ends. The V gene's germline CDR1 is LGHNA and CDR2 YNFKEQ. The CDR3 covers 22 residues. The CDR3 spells CASSQDRGQGRGGILTNYGYTF. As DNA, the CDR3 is TGTGCCAGCAGCCAAGATCGAGGGCAGGGGAGAGGGGGAATCCTAACTAACTATGGCTACACCTTC.

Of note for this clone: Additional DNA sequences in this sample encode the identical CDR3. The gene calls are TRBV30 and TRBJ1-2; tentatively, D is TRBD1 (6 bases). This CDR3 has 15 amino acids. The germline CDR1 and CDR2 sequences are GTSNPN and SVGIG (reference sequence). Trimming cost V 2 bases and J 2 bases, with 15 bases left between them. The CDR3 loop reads CAWSLGRGGNYGYTF. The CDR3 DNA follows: TGTGCCTGGAGTCTGGGCAGGGGAGGCAACTATGGCTACACCTTC.

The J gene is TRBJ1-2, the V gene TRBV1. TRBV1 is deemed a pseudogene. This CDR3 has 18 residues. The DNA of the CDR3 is TGCACCAGCAGCCAAGAGAGGGCCGGAGGAGGAGTCTCTTATGGCTACACCTTC. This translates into CTSSQERAGGGVSYGYTF.

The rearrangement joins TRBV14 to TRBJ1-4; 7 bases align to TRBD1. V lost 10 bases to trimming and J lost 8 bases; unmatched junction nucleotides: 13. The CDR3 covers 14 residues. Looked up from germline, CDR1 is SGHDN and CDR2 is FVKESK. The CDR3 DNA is TGTGCCACCGCCCAAGGGGGCGCCGGGGAAAAACTGTTTTTT. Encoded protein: CATAQGGAGEKLFF.

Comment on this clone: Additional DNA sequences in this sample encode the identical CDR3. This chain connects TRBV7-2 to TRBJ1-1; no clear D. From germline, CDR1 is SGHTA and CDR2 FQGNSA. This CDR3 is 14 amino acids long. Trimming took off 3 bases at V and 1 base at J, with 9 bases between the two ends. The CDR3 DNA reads TGTGCCAGCAGCTTGCAAGGCGGGAACACTGAAGCTTTCTTT. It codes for CASSLQGGNTEAFF.

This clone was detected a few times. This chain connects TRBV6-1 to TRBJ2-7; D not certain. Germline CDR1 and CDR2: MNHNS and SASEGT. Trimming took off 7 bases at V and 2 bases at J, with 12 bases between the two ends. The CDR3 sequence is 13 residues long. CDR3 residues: CASIPRPPYEQYF. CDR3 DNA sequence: TGTGCCAGCATCCCCCGGCCCCCCTACGAGCAGTACTTC.

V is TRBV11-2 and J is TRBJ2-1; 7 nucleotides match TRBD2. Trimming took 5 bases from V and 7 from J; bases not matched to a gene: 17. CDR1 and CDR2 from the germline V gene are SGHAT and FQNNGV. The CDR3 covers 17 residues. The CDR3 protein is CASSPSGRGGPGNEQFF. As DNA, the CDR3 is TGTGCCAGCAGCCCGTCGGGAAGGGGAGGGCCGGGAAATGAGCAGTTCTTC.

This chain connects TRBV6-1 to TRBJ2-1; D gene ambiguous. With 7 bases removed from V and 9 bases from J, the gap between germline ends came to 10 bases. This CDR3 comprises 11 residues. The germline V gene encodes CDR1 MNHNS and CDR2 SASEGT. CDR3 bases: TGTGCCAGCACCAGACTCGGTGAGCAGTTCTTC. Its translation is CASTRLGEQFF.

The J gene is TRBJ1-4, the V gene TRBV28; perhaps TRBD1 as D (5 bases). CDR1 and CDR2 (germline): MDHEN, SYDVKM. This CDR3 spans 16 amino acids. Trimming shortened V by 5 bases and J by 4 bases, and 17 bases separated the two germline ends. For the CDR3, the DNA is TGTGCCAGCAGTGCGCCGGGACGGGGACTTAATGAAAAACTGTTTTTT. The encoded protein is CASSAPGRGLNEKLFF.

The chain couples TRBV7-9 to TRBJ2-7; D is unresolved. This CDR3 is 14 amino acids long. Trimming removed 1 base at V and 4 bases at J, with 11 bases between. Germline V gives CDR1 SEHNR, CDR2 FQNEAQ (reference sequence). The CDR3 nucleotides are TGTGCCAGCAGCTTAGAAGTCTCGCTATACGAGCAGTACTTC. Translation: CASSLEVSLYEQYF.

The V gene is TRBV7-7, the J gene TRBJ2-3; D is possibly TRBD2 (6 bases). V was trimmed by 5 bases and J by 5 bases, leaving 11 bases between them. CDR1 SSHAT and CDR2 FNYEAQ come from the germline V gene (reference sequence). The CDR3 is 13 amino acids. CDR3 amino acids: CASSQVGGDTQYF. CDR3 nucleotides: TGTGCCAGCAGCCAAGTGGGGGGAGATACGCAGTATTTT. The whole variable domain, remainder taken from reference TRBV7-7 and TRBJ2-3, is GAGVSQSPRYKVTKRGQDVTLRCDPISSHATLYWYQQALGQGPEFLTYFNYEAQPDKSGLPSDRFSAERPEGSISTLTIQRTEQRDSAMYRCASSQVGGDTQYFGPGTRLTVL.

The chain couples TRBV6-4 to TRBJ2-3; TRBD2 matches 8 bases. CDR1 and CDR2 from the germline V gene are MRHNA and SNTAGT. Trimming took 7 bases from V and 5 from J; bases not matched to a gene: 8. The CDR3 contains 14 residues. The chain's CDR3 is CASNRMLAGDTQYF. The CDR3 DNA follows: TGTGCCAGCAATCGAATGCTAGCGGGAGATACGCAGTATTTT.

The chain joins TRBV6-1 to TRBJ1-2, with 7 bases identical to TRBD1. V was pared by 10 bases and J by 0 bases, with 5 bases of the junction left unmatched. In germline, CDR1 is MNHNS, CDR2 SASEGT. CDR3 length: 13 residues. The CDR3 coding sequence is TGTGCCATTAACAGGGGTGCTAACTATGGCTACACCTTC. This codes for CAINRGANYGYTF.

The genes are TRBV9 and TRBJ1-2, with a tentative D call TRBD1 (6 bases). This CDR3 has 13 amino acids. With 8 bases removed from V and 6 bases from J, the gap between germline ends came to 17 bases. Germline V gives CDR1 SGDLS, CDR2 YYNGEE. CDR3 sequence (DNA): TGTGCCAGAACATCGACAGGACTAGATGGCTACACCTTC. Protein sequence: CARTSTGLDGYTF.

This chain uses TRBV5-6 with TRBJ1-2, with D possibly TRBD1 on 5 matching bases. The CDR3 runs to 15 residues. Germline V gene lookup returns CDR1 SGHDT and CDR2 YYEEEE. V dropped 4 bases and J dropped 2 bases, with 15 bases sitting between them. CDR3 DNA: TGTGCCAGCAGCCTCATTGGGGGGATAAACTATGGCTACACCTTC. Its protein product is CASSLIGGINYGYTF.

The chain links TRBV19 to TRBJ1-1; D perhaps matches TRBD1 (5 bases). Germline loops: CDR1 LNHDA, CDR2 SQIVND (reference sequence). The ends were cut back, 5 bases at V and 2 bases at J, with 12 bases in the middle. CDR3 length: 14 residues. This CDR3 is CASSERQTNTEAFF. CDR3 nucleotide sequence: TGTGCCAGTAGTGAGAGACAGACAAACACTGAAGCTTTCTTT. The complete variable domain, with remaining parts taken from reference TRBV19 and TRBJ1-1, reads DGGITQSPKYLFRKEGQNVTLSCEQNLNHDAMYWYRQDPGQGLRLIYYSQIVNDFQKGDIAEGYSVSREKKESFPLTVTSAQKNPTAFYLCASSERQTNTEAFFGQGTRLTVV.

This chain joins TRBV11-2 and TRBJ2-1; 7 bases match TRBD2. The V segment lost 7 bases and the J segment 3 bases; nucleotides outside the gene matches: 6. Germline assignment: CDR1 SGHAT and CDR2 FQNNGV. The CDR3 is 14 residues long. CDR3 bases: TGTGCCAGCACCCCTCCTAGCGGCTACAATGAGCAGTTCTTC. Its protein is CASTPPSGYNEQFF.

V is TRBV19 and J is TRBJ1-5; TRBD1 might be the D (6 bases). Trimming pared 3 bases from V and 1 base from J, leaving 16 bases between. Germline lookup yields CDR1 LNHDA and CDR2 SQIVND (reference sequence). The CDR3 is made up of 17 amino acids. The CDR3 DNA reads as TGTGCCAGTAGTATGACAGGAGAAAGTTTCAGCAATCAGCCCCAGCATTTT. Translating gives CASSMTGESFSNQPQHF.

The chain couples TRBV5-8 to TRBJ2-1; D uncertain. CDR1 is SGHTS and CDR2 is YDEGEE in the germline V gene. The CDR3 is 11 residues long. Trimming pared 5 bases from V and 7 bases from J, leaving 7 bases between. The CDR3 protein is CASRRHNEQFF. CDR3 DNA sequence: TGTGCCAGCAGGCGTCATAATGAGCAGTTCTTC.

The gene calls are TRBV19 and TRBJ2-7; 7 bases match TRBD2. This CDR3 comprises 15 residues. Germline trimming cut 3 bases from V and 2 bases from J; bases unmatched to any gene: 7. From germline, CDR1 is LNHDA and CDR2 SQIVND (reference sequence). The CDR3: CASSIRAGDAYEQYF. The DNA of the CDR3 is TGTGCCAGTAGTATCCGGGCGGGAGACGCCTACGAGCAGTACTTC. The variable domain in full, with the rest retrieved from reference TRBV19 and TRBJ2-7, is DGGITQSPKYLFRKEGQNVTLSCEQNLNHDAMYWYRQDPGQGLRLIYYSQIVNDFQKGDIAEGYSVSREKKESFPLTVTSAQKNPTAFYLCASSIRAGDAYEQYFGPGTRLTVT.

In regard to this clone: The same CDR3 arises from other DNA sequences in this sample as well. CDR3 nucleotides: TGCGCCAGCAGCTTGGGACTATCGTACAATGAGCAGTTCTTC. Translation gives CASSLGLSYNEQFF. V gene TRBV5-1 combines with J gene TRBJ2-1; perhaps TRBD2 as D (5 bases). The V gene's germline CDR1 is SGHRS and CDR2 YFSETQ. The CDR3 has 14 amino acids. The V end was cut by 0 bases, the J end by 4 bases, with 8 bases between.